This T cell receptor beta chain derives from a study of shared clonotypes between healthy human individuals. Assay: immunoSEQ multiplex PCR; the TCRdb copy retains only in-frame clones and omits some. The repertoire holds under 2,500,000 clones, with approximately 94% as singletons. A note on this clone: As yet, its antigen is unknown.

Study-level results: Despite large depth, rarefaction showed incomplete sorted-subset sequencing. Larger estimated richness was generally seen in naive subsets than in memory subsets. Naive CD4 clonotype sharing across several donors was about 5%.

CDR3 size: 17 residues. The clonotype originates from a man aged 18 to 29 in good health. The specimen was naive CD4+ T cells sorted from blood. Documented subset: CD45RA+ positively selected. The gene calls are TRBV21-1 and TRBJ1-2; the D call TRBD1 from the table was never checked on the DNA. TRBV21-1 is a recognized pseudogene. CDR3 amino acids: CASSRTHRTGLNYGYTF. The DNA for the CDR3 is TGTGCCAGCAGCAGGACCCACCGGACAGGGCTTAATTATGGCTACACCTTC.